The next 5 T cell receptor beta chains were all read from a single sample in a study of CD8 T cells in Susac syndrome. About 0.5 to 1 ug RNA was reverse transcribed with random hexamers. TCRdb passed the immunoSEQ multiplex PCR reads through MiXCR, listing each CDR3 protein once. The sample contains approximately 190,000 distinct CDR3 sequences, about 95% of which appear only once. Sequenced: CD4+ T cells from PBMCs. Receptors originate from a human donor with multiple sclerosis.

The V gene is TRBV12-3 or TRBV12-4, the J gene TRBJ1-5, with no clear D. V was clipped by 3 bases and J by 5 bases, with 11 bases between them. The CDR3 is 14 residues long. This chain's CDR3 is CASSFSSRDQPQHF. In nucleotides, the CDR3 is TGTGCCAGCAGTTTTTCGTCTAGGGATCAGCCCCAGCATTTT.

This chain links TRBV5-1 with TRBJ2-5; perhaps TRBD2 as D (6 bases). V lost 0 bases and J 5 bases, leaving 11 bases between the germline ends. From germline, CDR1 is SGHRS and CDR2 YFSETQ. CDR3 length: 14 amino acids. The CDR3 DNA reads TGCGCCAGCAGCTTGGTCGTGGCGGGGGAGACCCAGTACTTC. Encoded protein: CASSLVVAGETQYF.

The genes are TRBV20-1 and TRBJ1-3; possibly TRBD1 for D (5 bases). CDR1 is DFQATT, CDR2 SNEGSKA, per germline (reference sequence). The CDR3 length is 13 residues. V was trimmed by 5 bases and J by 4 bases, leaving 12 bases between them. This chain's CDR3 is CSASTGVGNTIYF. The CDR3 DNA reads as TGCAGTGCTTCCACAGGAGTCGGAAACACCATATATTTT.

DNA for the CDR3: TGTGCCAGCGCATCCTCGGGACAGGGAATGAGGGGTCAGCCCCAGCATTTT. Protein: CASASSGQGMRGQPQHF. V usage is TRBV7-9 and J usage is TRBJ1-5; 9 nucleotides align to TRBD1. V was clipped by 8 bases and J by 6 bases; unmatched bases: 17. CDR1 and CDR2 (germline): SEHNR, FQNEAQ (reference sequence). This CDR3 contains 17 residues.

J is TRBJ1-5 and V is TRBV24-1; the D gene is possibly TRBD1 (6 bases). The CDR3 consists of 17 residues. The ends were cut back, 6 bases at V and 0 bases at J, with 17 bases in the middle. Germline V gene sequence: CDR1 KGHDR, CDR2 SFDVKD. CDR3 residues: CATSLGGSPYSNQPQHF. CDR3 coding DNA: TGTGCCACCAGTTTAGGGGGATCCCCTTATAGCAATCAGCCCCAGCATTTT.